The clone carrying this TCR beta chain was seen more than once but under ten times. These data are taken from a study of T-cell memory formation after mild COVID-19. TCRdb fed the 5' RACE reads into MiXCR, producing one record per CDR3 protein. The table shows roughly 130,000 distinct CDR3 sequences, with roughly 6% occurring only once. The sequence came from an adult woman who had mild COVID-19 (a few samples of this study predate the infection). Cell type and time point are not known. The source material was PBMCs or a T cell subset sorted from them (not recorded which).

The CDR3 DNA follows: TGTGCCATCAGTGAAACCATTACAGTAGCCAAAAACATTCAGTACTTC. It encodes CAISETITVAKNIQYF. The chain joins TRBV10-3 to TRBJ2-4, with D unresolved. This CDR3 comprises 16 residues. The germline V gene has CDR1 ENHRY and CDR2 SYGVKD. Trimming took 3 bases from V and 0 from J, leaving 12 bases between them.